This T cell receptor (beta chain) was documented in a study of vaccination effects on CD4 cells after COVID-19. Generated by immunoSEQ multiplex PCR, the TCRdb table keeps only in-frame clones and is missing some. The sample consists of roughly 11,000 clones, about two thirds of them appearing once. With the ViraFEST assay, the study expanded antigen-specific CD4+ T cells using viral peptide pools, then sequenced them. CD4+ T cell isolation took place after less than 13 days of culture. Vaccinees lacked prior SARS-CoV-2 infection and tested negative for nucleocapsid antibodies. Study-level results: Clones arising from infection and from vaccination showed marked clonal contraction late after vaccination. Of the vaccine-induced clones from healthy vaccinees, merely 1 of 255 recognized common cold coronaviruses as well.

For this clone: Its antigen is still unknown.

This CDR3 contains 13 residues. CDR1 MNHEY and CDR2 SVGEGT come from the germline V gene. V was clipped by 1 base and J by 8 bases, with 10 bases between them. The TCR originated in a human donor who received a COVID-19 vaccine. Sequences were derived from CD4+ T cells from PBMCs cultured with HCoV-229E spike peptides, sampled before COVID-19 vaccination. The chain recombines TRBV6-2 or TRBV6-3 with TRBJ2-3; weak D call: TRBD2 (6 bases). The DNA for the CDR3 is TGTGCCAGCAGTTACTTGGCGGGGCGTACGCAGTATTTT. It codes for CASSYLAGRTQYF.